This passage covers 32 T cell receptor beta chains from one sample sequenced in a study of blood T cell repertoires in COVID-19. Sequenced by immunoSEQ multiplex PCR; TCRdb stores in-frame clones only, minus some. The profile covers about 70,000 clones, with around nine tenths appearing a single time and around a fifth taken by the ten largest. What was sequenced was peripheral blood. The receptors were sampled from a woman aged 80 or over with acute or convalescent COVID-19.

This rearrangement joins TRBV6-5 to TRBJ1-2, with D possibly TRBD1 on 6 matching bases. V lost 4 bases and J 8 bases, leaving 17 bases between the germline ends. The CDR3 runs 14 residues. Germline V gene lookup returns CDR1 MNHEY and CDR2 SVGAGI. The CDR3: CASSLEQGPYGYTF. CDR3 sequence (DNA): TGTGCCAGCAGTTTAGAACAGGGACCCTACGGCTACACCTTC.

The J gene is TRBJ2-1, the V gene TRBV27; D uncertain. The V gene lost 3 bases and the J gene lost 5 bases, with 8 bases spanning the gap. Germline assignment: CDR1 MNHEY and CDR2 SMNVEV (reference sequence). This CDR3 has 13 residues. The DNA for the CDR3 is TGTGCCAGCAGTTTCGCTCCTAACAATGAGCAGTTCTTC. Amino acid sequence: CASSFAPNNEQFF.

V is TRBV5-4 and J is TRBJ2-1, with 8 bases identical to TRBD1. The ends lost 2 bases at V and 2 bases at J; junction bases unmatched: 3. This CDR3 spans 15 amino acids. Germline-derived CDR1 and CDR2 are SGHNT and YYREEE (reference sequence). The chain's CDR3 is CASSLTGGAYNEQFF. CDR3 in DNA: TGTGCCAGCAGCTTAACAGGGGGAGCCTACAATGAGCAGTTCTTC.

The V and J genes are TRBV6-5 and TRBJ1-1; tentatively, D is TRBD1 (6 bases). CDR1 is MNHEY, CDR2 SVGAGI, per germline. This CDR3 is 14 amino acids long. Trimming pared 6 bases from V and 4 bases from J, leaving 15 bases between. DNA for the CDR3: TGTGCCAGCAGAACACAGGGTATGGTCACTGAAGCTTTCTTT. Residues: CASRTQGMVTEAFF.

The chain links TRBV5-5 to TRBJ2-5; 7 nucleotides agree with TRBD2. The V and J ends lost 3 bases and 1 base, in that order; junction bases with no gene match: 3. CDR3 length: 14 residues. From germline, CDR1 is SGHKS and CDR2 YYEKEE (reference sequence). CDR3 region: CASSSRGVQETQYF. In DNA, the CDR3 is TGTGCCAGCAGCTCCCGGGGGGTCCAAGAGACCCAGTACTTC.

V usage is TRBV28 and J usage is TRBJ2-7, with TRBD2 identical over 15 bases. After removal of 10 bases from V and 4 bases from J, the junction contained 8 bases not matched to a gene. Germline lookup yields CDR1 MDHEN and CDR2 SYDVKM. The CDR3 consists of 15 residues. CDR3 sequence (DNA): TGTGCCAAGTTTCGAGGGACTAGCGGGAGGTACGAGCAGTACTTC. It translates to CAKFRGTSGRYEQYF.

V usage is TRBV18 and J usage is TRBJ2-7; D is unclear. Per germline, CDR1 KGHSH and CDR2 LQKENI. Trimming took 4 bases from V and 2 from J, leaving 9 bases between them. The CDR3 is 13 amino acids. For the CDR3, the DNA is TGTGCCAGCTCACTAGACACCGCCTACGAGCAGTACTTC. Its protein product is CASSLDTAYEQYF.

The chain joins TRBV3-1 (or the pseudogene TRBV3-2) to TRBJ1-2, with D uncertain. Germline CDR1 reads LGHDT; CDR2 reads YNNKEL (reference sequence). V was trimmed by 5 bases and J by 2 bases, leaving 12 bases between them. This CDR3 has 14 amino acids. The CDR3 DNA sequence: TGTGCCAGCAGCTTTCGTGGCGGAAACTATGGCTACACCTTC. It codes for CASSFRGGNYGYTF.

The genes are TRBV5-8 and TRBJ2-5, with 7 bases identical to TRBD1. Trimming cost V 4 bases and J 1 base; bases outside gene matches: 4. The CDR3 runs 14 residues. The germline V gene has CDR1 SGHTS and CDR2 YDEGEE. CDR3 region: CASSRGTVQETQYF. CDR3 nucleotides: TGTGCCAGCAGCCGAGGGACAGTCCAAGAGACCCAGTACTTC.

The V and J genes are TRBV28 and TRBJ1-2, with D possibly matching TRBD1 (5 bases). Germline CDR1 and CDR2: MDHEN and SYDVKM. This CDR3 comprises 15 residues. V shed 2 bases and J shed 3 bases, with 13 bases lying between them. CDR3: CASSLVEGKYYGYTF. The CDR3 DNA reads as TGTGCCAGCAGTTTAGTGGAGGGGAAGTACTATGGCTACACCTTC.

The genes are TRBV28 and TRBJ2-5; D perhaps matches TRBD1 (6 bases). This CDR3 contains 14 residues. The ends were cut back, 8 bases at V and 4 bases at J, with 17 bases in the middle. The V gene's germline CDR1 is MDHEN and CDR2 SYDVKM. The CDR3 nucleotides are TGTGCCAGCCAAACTGGACAGATCAGAGAGACCCAGTACTTC. Its translation is CASQTGQIRETQYF.

The chain has TRBV18 and TRBJ1-1; D gene unclear. V shed 0 bases and J shed 8 bases, with 10 bases lying between them. This CDR3 spans 13 amino acids. CDR1 is KGHSH, CDR2 LQKENI, per germline. The CDR3 spells CASSPPGVSEAFF. The CDR3 DNA sequence: TGTGCCAGCTCACCACCGGGAGTCTCGGAAGCTTTCTTT. Full variable domain (rest looked up from reference TRBV18 and TRBJ1-1): NAGVMQNPRHLVRRRGQEARLRCSPMKGHSHVYWYRQLPEEGLKFMVYLQKENIIDESGMPKERFSAEFPKEGPSILRIQQVVRGDSAAYFCASSPPGVSEAFFGQGTRLTVV.

The chain has TRBV10-2 and TRBJ2-3; 7 bases fit TRBD2. Germline loops: CDR1 WSHSY, CDR2 SAAADI. Losses at the gene ends were 11 bases for V and 7 bases for J; bases not matched to a gene: 3. This CDR3 comprises 10 residues. CDR3 region: CAAGENTQYF. CDR3 sequence (DNA): TGCGCCGCGGGGGAAAATACGCAGTATTTT.

The rearrangement joins TRBV5-1 to TRBJ2-3, with 7 nucleotides matching TRBD1. The CDR3 has 14 residues. CDR1 SGHRS and CDR2 YFSETQ come from the germline V gene. Trimming cost V 4 bases and J 3 bases; bases outside gene matches: 5. The CDR3 spells CASSPGQATDTQYF. CDR3 nucleotide sequence: TGCGCCAGCAGCCCAGGACAGGCTACAGATACGCAGTATTTT.

The rearrangement joins TRBV5-1 to TRBJ1-2, with TRBD1 matching 11 bases. With 3 bases clipped from V and 8 bases from J, the junction kept 0 bases outside the gene matches. This CDR3 is built from 12 residues. CDR1 is SGHRS and CDR2 is YFSETQ in the germline V gene. CDR3 bases: TGCGCCAGCAGCTGGACAGGGGGCGGCTACACCTTC. Its translation: CASSWTGGGYTF.

This clone was counted once. The CDR3 DNA follows: TGTGCCAGCAGCCGCCCCGGCGGGCCGACTGGGACCTACGAGCAGTACTTC. It specifies CASSRPGGPTGTYEQYF. This chain joins TRBV5-4 and TRBJ2-7; possible D gene TRBD2, 5 bases. The CDR3 has 17 amino acids. Per the germline V gene, CDR1 is SGHNT and CDR2 is YYREEE (reference sequence). Trimming shortened V by 4 bases and J by 2 bases, and 22 bases separated the two germline ends.

This clone was recorded once. This chain uses TRBV4-3 with TRBJ2-1; 13 bases align to TRBD2. There are 17 residues in the CDR3. After removal of 3 bases from V and 7 bases from J, the junction contained 9 bases not matched to a gene. Germline V gene data show CDR1 as LGHNA and CDR2 as YSLEER. CDR3 coding DNA: TGCGCCAGCAGCCAGGGACTAACTAGCGGGGGGGGGAATGAGCAGTTCTTC. It yields the protein CASSQGLTSGGGNEQFF.

This clone was seen only a few times. The rearrangement links TRBV5-1 to TRBJ2-7; 8 nucleotides agree with TRBD1. V lost 3 bases to trimming and J lost 5 bases; unmatched junction nucleotides: 10. CDR3 length equals 15 residues. Germline loops: CDR1 SGHRS, CDR2 YFSETQ. In DNA, the CDR3 is TGCGCCAGCAGCTCAGTACAGGGGGTAAGGAACGAGCAGTACTTC. Its protein product is CASSSVQGVRNEQYF.

The genes are TRBV5-4 and TRBJ2-1, with D maybe TRBD2 (5 bases). The germline V and J ends were trimmed by 4 bases and 8 bases, with 10 bases remaining between them. This CDR3 is built from 12 residues. Germline values: CDR1 SGHNT, CDR2 YYREEE (reference sequence). As DNA, the CDR3 is TGTGCCAGCAGCCCAACGAGGGATGAGCAGTTCTTC. Residues: CASSPTRDEQFF.

The chain recombines TRBV18 with TRBJ2-7; possible D gene TRBD2, 6 bases. The V gene lost 0 bases and the J gene lost 2 bases, with 14 bases spanning the gap. Germline values: CDR1 KGHSH, CDR2 LQKENI. The CDR3 is made up of 16 amino acids. CDR3 amino acids: CASSPPGRLVTYEQYF. CDR3 DNA: TGTGCCAGCTCACCACCGGGGAGGTTGGTAACCTACGAGCAGTACTTC.

The chain employs TRBV5-6 and TRBJ1-5, with D tentatively TRBD1 (5 bases). The germline CDR1 and CDR2 sequences are SGHDT and YYEEEE. The length of the CDR3 is 13 residues. V was shortened by 3 bases and J by 6 bases, with 10 bases between the two germline ends. CDR3 in DNA: TGTGCCAGCAGCTCGGGGGACGGTCAGCCCCAGCATTTT. It yields the protein CASSSGDGQPQHF. Together with reference TRBV5-6 and TRBJ1-5, the CDR3 gives the full variable domain: DAGVTQSPTHLIKTRGQQVTLRCSPKSGHDTVSWYQQALGQGPQFIFQYYEEEERQRGNFPDRFSGHQFPNYSSELNVNALLLGDSALYLCASSSGDGQPQHFGDGTRLSIL.

The rearrangement links TRBV25-1 to TRBJ1-5; D remains unclear. The CDR3 totals 12 residues. Germline V gene data show CDR1 as MGHDK and CDR2 as SYGVNS. V lost 8 bases and J lost 8, with 13 bases in between. The CDR3 loop reads CASREGREPQHF. CDR3 DNA sequence: TGTGCCAGCCGGGAAGGCCGGGAGCCCCAGCATTTT. The complete variable domain, with remaining parts taken from reference TRBV25-1 and TRBJ1-5, reads EADIYQTPRYLVIGTGKKITLECSQTMGHDKMYWYQQDPGMELHLIHYSYGVNSTEKGDLSSESTVSRIRTEHFPLTLESARPSHTSQYLCASREGREPQHFGDGTRLSIL.

This chain uses TRBV6-2 or TRBV6-3 with TRBJ2-7, with D tentatively TRBD2 (6 bases). The CDR3 contains 14 residues. The germline gives CDR1 MNHEY, CDR2 SVGEGT. V was pared by 0 bases and J by 3 bases, with 9 bases between. The chain's CDR3 is CASSYSDGSYEQYF. The CDR3 DNA is TGTGCCAGCAGTTACTCGGACGGGAGCTACGAGCAGTACTTC.

This clone was detected a few times. V gene TRBV2 combines with J gene TRBJ2-2; D call uncertain. This CDR3 has 15 amino acids. In germline, CDR1 is SNHLY, CDR2 FYNNEI. Trimming cost V 5 bases and J 5 bases, with 15 bases left between them. CDR3 coding DNA: TGTGCCAGCAGTCCGAGGAGTACCCTAACCGGGGAGCTGTTTTTT. Amino acid sequence: CASSPRSTLTGELFF.

This sequence joins TRBV27 and TRBJ2-7, with 13 positions matching TRBD2. The CDR3 sequence is 15 residues long. CDR1 is MNHEY and CDR2 is SMNVEV in the germline V gene (reference sequence). V was pared by 7 bases and J by 3 bases, with 6 bases of the junction left unmatched. The CDR3 bases are TGTGCCAGCAACCCGGGACTAGCGGGAAGCTACGAGCAGTACTTC. The encoded protein is CASNPGLAGSYEQYF.

The rearrangement joins TRBV6-5 to TRBJ1-1, with TRBD1 matching 8 bases. Unmatched junction bases numbered 11, after V lost 10 bases and J lost 1 base. Germline CDR1 MNHEY, CDR2 SVGAGI. This CDR3 comprises 15 residues. CDR3 coding DNA: TGTGCCACCGGGACTGGACAGGGTCGGAACACTGAAGCTTTCTTT. It translates to CATGTGQGRNTEAFF.

The chain employs TRBV29-1 and TRBJ2-1; a possible D gene is TRBD1 (6 bases). The germline V gene has CDR1 SQVTM and CDR2 ANQGSEA. The CDR3 runs to 10 residues. Trimming took off 5 bases at V and 10 bases at J, with 9 bases between the two ends. The CDR3 sequence is CSVQDSEQFF. CDR3 DNA: TGCAGCGTTCAGGACAGCGAGCAGTTCTTC.

The gene calls are TRBV9 and TRBJ1-4, with D unclear. This CDR3 has 15 residues. Germline V gene lookup returns CDR1 SGDLS and CDR2 YYNGEE. The germline V and J ends were trimmed by 3 bases and 0 bases, with 9 bases remaining between them. CDR3 sequence: CASSARGATNEKLFF. DNA for the CDR3: TGTGCCAGCAGCGCCCGGGGTGCAACTAATGAAAAACTGTTTTTT.

A remark on this clone: The limits of the CDR3 on the DNA are not certain, so only TCRdb's listed CDR3 is given. The rearrangement links TRBV12-3 or TRBV12-4 to TRBJ1-1; no check of the table's D call, TRBD1, against the DNA was made. The CDR3 length is 11 residues, termini included. CDR3 in amino acids: CASILAGRAFF.

The chain recombines TRBV7-2 with TRBJ1-6, with unresolved D. The ends were cut back, 7 bases at V and 3 bases at J, with 16 bases in the middle. From germline, CDR1 is SGHTA and CDR2 FQGNSA. The CDR3 totals 16 residues. CDR3 in amino acids: CASTIPKLNYNSPLHF. In DNA, the CDR3 is TGTGCCAGCACCATTCCGAAACTGAACTATAATTCACCCCTCCACTTT.

V usage is TRBV7-9 and J usage is TRBJ1-4; tentative D call: TRBD1 (6 bases). The germline CDR1 and CDR2 sequences are SEHNR and FQNEAQ (reference sequence). With 6 bases removed from V and 8 bases from J, the gap between germline ends came to 19 bases. This CDR3 has 15 residues. This CDR3 is CASRKSGQGLEKLFF. CDR3 DNA: TGTGCCAGCAGGAAATCCGGGCAGGGGCTCGAAAAACTGTTTTTT.

The chain is built from TRBV5-6 and TRBJ1-6; TRBD1 might be the D (5 bases). Per germline, CDR1 SGHDT and CDR2 YYEEEE. CDR3 length equals 15 residues. V dropped 2 bases and J dropped 6 bases, with 12 bases sitting between them. CDR3 in DNA: TGTGCCAGCAGCTTATACCTGGGGGGTAATTCACCCCTCCACTTT. It specifies CASSLYLGGNSPLHF. The complete variable domain, with remaining parts taken from reference TRBV5-6 and TRBJ1-6, reads DAGVTQSPTHLIKTRGQQVTLRCSPKSGHDTVSWYQQALGQGPQFIFQYYEEEERQRGNFPDRFSGHQFPNYSSELNVNALLLGDSALYLCASSLYLGGNSPLHFGNGTRLTVT.